The 24 T cell receptor beta chains in this list originate from one sample, sequenced in a study of blood T cell repertoires in COVID-19. TCRdb keeps only in-frame clones here, not all; method: immunoSEQ multiplex PCR. The sample has roughly 180,000 clones, around 76% seen once; the top ten hold roughly 8.7%. The sequencing input was peripheral blood. The receptors derive from a woman between 50 and 59 years old with active or convalescent COVID-19.

The chain recombines TRBV27 with TRBJ1-1; TRBD1 agrees at 10 bases. This CDR3 has 16 residues. The germline CDR1 and CDR2 sequences are MNHEY and SMNVEV (reference sequence). Trimming cost V 5 bases and J 4 bases; bases outside gene matches: 10. The CDR3 DNA is TGTGCCAGCAGTCCCTTCCGGGACAGGGGAGGCACTGAAGCTTTCTTT. Amino acids: CASSPFRDRGGTEAFF.

This chain joins TRBV7-8 and TRBJ2-7, with D tentatively TRBD2 (5 bases). This CDR3 spans 14 amino acids. Trimming removed 5 bases from V and 2 bases from J, with 13 bases in between. Germline V gene sequence: CDR1 SGHVS, CDR2 FQNEAQ. The CDR3 protein is CASSTWTGAYEQYF. Written as DNA, the CDR3 is TGTGCCAGCAGCACGTGGACTGGAGCCTACGAGCAGTACTTC.

The chain recombines TRBV6-8 with TRBJ2-5; the match to TRBD2 covers 10 bases. The CDR3 loop spans 17 amino acids. V lost 6 bases to trimming and J lost 7 bases; unmatched junction nucleotides: 17. Germline CDR1 reads MNHGY; CDR2 reads SAAAGT. This chain's CDR3 is CASSLTWLAGAEGTQYF. The CDR3 DNA reads as TGTGCCAGCAGCCTCACTTGGCTAGCGGGAGCTGAGGGGACCCAGTACTTC.

This chain connects TRBV14 to TRBJ1-1; no clear D. CDR3 length: 13 amino acids. CDR1 SGHDN and CDR2 FVKESK come from the germline V gene. Trimming removed 3 bases at V and 1 base at J, with 6 bases between. CDR3 region: CASSQLRNTEAFF. The CDR3 DNA reads as TGTGCCAGCAGCCAGCTGAGGAACACTGAAGCTTTCTTT.

The rearrangement links TRBV5-1 to TRBJ1-5; 8 bases fit TRBD1. The CDR3 loop spans 15 amino acids. After removal of 3 bases from V and 2 bases from J, the junction contained 4 bases not matched to a gene. Germline V gene sequence: CDR1 SGHRS, CDR2 YFSETQ. CDR3 region: CASSSTGDGNQPQHF. The CDR3 coding sequence is TGCGCCAGCAGCTCGACAGGGGATGGCAATCAGCCCCAGCATTTT.

The chain uses TRBV7-2 and TRBJ1-1, with D possibly TRBD1 on 6 matching bases. Germline CDR1 reads SGHTA; CDR2 reads FQGNSA. The length of the CDR3 is 13 residues. The V end was cut by 2 bases, the J end by 5 bases, with 9 bases between. The CDR3 bases are TGTGCCAGCAGCTTACAGGGGTGGACTGAAGCTTTCTTT. Residues: CASSLQGWTEAFF.

V and J are TRBV19 and TRBJ2-6, with TRBD1 identical over 8 bases. The CDR3 contains 15 residues. Per the germline V gene, CDR1 is LNHDA and CDR2 is SQIVND (reference sequence). The V gene end was trimmed by 3 bases and the J gene end by 4 bases; junction bases not matched to a gene: 2. CDR3 protein: CASSMTGAGANVLTF. The CDR3 coding sequence is TGTGCCAGTAGTATGACAGGGGCCGGGGCCAACGTCCTGACTTTC.

The rearrangement links TRBV12-5 to TRBJ2-3; D gene ambiguous. This CDR3 contains 15 residues. Germline values: CDR1 LGHNT, CDR2 FRNRAP. With 0 bases removed from V and 3 bases from J, the gap between germline ends came to 10 bases. Written as DNA, the CDR3 is TGTGCTAGTGGTTTGGTGGCAGGAAGGACAGATACGCAGTATTTT. Amino acid sequence: CASGLVAGRTDTQYF. Complete variable domain (other parts from reference TRBV12-5 and TRBJ2-3): DARVTQTPRHKVTEMGQEVTMRCQPILGHNTVFWYRQTMMQGLELLAYFRNRAPLDDSGMPKDRFSAEMPDATLATLKIQPSEPRDSAVYFCASGLVAGRTDTQYFGPGTRLTVL.

This clone was detected only a few times. The rearrangement joins TRBV29-1 to TRBJ2-7; possible D gene TRBD2, 6 bases. In germline, CDR1 is SQVTM, CDR2 ANQGSEA. The CDR3 sequence is 14 residues long. V gave up 2 bases and J gave up 2 bases, with 13 bases separating them. The DNA of the CDR3 is TGCAGCGTTGAAACGGGGGAAGGGGCCTACGAGCAGTACTTC. It encodes CSVETGEGAYEQYF.

The V and J genes are TRBV30 and TRBJ1-4, with a tentative D call TRBD1 (5 bases). The CDR3 is 11 residues long. Germline lookup yields CDR1 GTSNPN and CDR2 SVGIG (reference sequence). Deletions cut 3 bases from V and 8 bases from J, with 7 bases between. CDR3 in amino acids: CAWRRGEKLFF. CDR3 nucleotides: TGTGCCTGGAGGCGGGGCGAAAAACTGTTTTTT.

Note on this clone: At the DNA level, this CDR3 is encoded by other sequences in the same sample as well. This rearrangement joins TRBV5-1 to TRBJ1-4; 8 bases align to TRBD1. V gave up 0 bases and J gave up 8 bases; unmatched junction bases: 3. This CDR3 region has 14 residues. Per germline, CDR1 SGHRS and CDR2 YFSETQ. The CDR3 spells CASSLGQGREKLFF. CDR3 coding DNA: TGCGCCAGCAGCTTGGGACAGGGGAGGGAAAAACTGTTTTTT. The complete variable domain, with remaining parts taken from reference TRBV5-1 and TRBJ1-4, reads KAGVTQTPRYLIKTRGQQVTLSCSPISGHRSVSWYQQTPGQGLQFLFEYFSETQRNKGNFPGRFSGRQFSNSRSEMNVSTLELGDSALYLCASSLGQGREKLFFGSGTQLSVL.

To note about this clone: An end of the junction does not agree with germline; a read error may underlie this. The chain combines TRBV14 with TRBJ1-1; 9 bases map to TRBD1. This CDR3 is built from 12 residues. Germline V gives CDR1 SGHDN, CDR2 FVKESK. The CDR3 coding sequence is TGTGCCAGCAGCCGGACAGGGGCCGCCCTAAGGTTT. Protein: CASSRTGAALRF. The variable domain in full, completed from reference TRBV14 and TRBJ1-1, reads EAGVTQFPSHSVIEKGQTVTLRCDPISGHDNLYWYRRVMGKEIKFLLHFVKESKQDESGMPNNRFLAERTGGTYSTLKVQPAELEDSGVYFCASSRTGAALRFGQGTRLTVV.

The gene calls are TRBV9 and TRBJ1-4; 10 bases align to TRBD1. Germline V gives CDR1 SGDLS, CDR2 YYNGEE. J was trimmed by 8 bases and V by 3 bases; bases with no gene match: 7. The CDR3 is 15 amino acids. The CDR3 spells CASSGQGAFGEKLFF. In DNA form, the CDR3 reads TGTGCCAGCAGCGGACAGGGGGCGTTTGGGGAAAAACTGTTTTTT.

Ten or more counts support this clone. The gene calls are TRBV18 and TRBJ1-5; tentatively, D is TRBD1 (6 bases). The CDR3 is 15 amino acids. CDR1 and CDR2 from the germline V gene are KGHSH and LQKENI. V shed 4 bases and J shed 3 bases, with 13 bases lying between them. DNA for the CDR3: TGTGCCAGCTCACTACGACAGGAGCCCAATCAGCCCCAGCATTTT. This encodes CASSLRQEPNQPQHF.

This clone was seen a single time. V usage is TRBV19 and J usage is TRBJ1-6; D perhaps matches TRBD1 (6 bases). This CDR3 is built from 14 residues. Trimming shortened V by 7 bases and J by 11 bases, and 18 bases separated the two germline ends. Germline CDR1 and CDR2: LNHDA and SQIVND (reference sequence). The CDR3 spells CASKFAGPGAPLHF. In DNA form, the CDR3 reads TGTGCCAGTAAGTTCGCCGGGCCAGGGGCACCCCTCCACTTT.

The rearrangement uses TRBV7-8 and TRBJ1-1, with D hard to call. Trimming took 4 bases from V and 4 from J, leaving 10 bases between them. The V gene's germline CDR1 is SGHVS and CDR2 FQNEAQ. The CDR3 has 13 amino acids. CDR3 nucleotides: TGTGCCAGCAGCTCGGGGAGGACCACTGAAGCTTTCTTT. It codes for CASSSGRTTEAFF.

The chain has TRBV7-3 and TRBJ1-6, with D maybe TRBD1 (5 bases). Germline V gene sequence: CDR1 SGHTA, CDR2 FQGTGA. The CDR3 covers 16 residues. V shed 1 base and J shed 9 bases, with 16 bases lying between them. The CDR3 DNA is TGTGCCAGCAGCTTAAGCGGGGCAGGACGGGGTTCACCCCTCCACTTT. This codes for CASSLSGAGRGSPLHF.

The gene calls are TRBV7-2 and TRBJ2-2; D possibly corresponds to TRBD2 (6 bases). CDR1 and CDR2 (germline): SGHTA, FQGNSA. The CDR3 runs to 14 residues. The germline V and J ends were trimmed by 5 bases and 4 bases, with 11 bases remaining between them. CDR3 protein: CASSPGTPTGELFF. CDR3 coding DNA: TGTGCCAGCAGCCCCGGGACTCCCACCGGGGAGCTGTTTTTT.

This chain connects TRBV30 to TRBJ1-6; 9 positions agree with TRBD1. CDR1 is GTSNPN, CDR2 SVGIG, per germline (reference sequence). CDR3 length equals 15 residues. With 0 bases clipped from V and 8 bases from J, the junction kept 5 bases outside the gene matches. The CDR3: CAWSVKGQGDSPLHF. In DNA, the CDR3 is TGTGCCTGGAGTGTAAAGGGACAGGGAGATTCACCCCTCCACTTT.

This rearrangement joins TRBV30 to TRBJ1-5; tentatively, D is TRBD1 (6 bases). Germline CDR1 reads GTSNPN; CDR2 reads SVGIG (reference sequence). The CDR3 runs to 14 residues. Trimming stripped 2 bases from V and 8 bases from J, with 16 bases between. The CDR3 DNA follows: TGTGCCTGGAGTACCACAGGGATCTTGGAGCCCCAGCATTTT. Translating it yields CAWSTTGILEPQHF.

V and J are TRBV30 and TRBJ2-7, with a possible D match to TRBD2 (5 bases). The CDR3 is 11 residues long. CDR1 GTSNPN and CDR2 SVGIG come from the germline V gene (reference sequence). V shed 3 bases and J shed 2 bases, with 5 bases lying between them. The CDR3 DNA sequence: TGTGCCTGGAGCGGGGCCTACGAGCAGTACTTC. Translation: CAWSGAYEQYF.

Here the CDR3 DNA reads TGTGCCAGCAGCGTAGGGGTTGGGTCAGGGGAAGAGACCCAGTACTTC. This translates into CASSVGVGSGEETQYF. This chain connects TRBV9 to TRBJ2-5; tentative D call: TRBD1 (6 bases). Germline CDR1 SGDLS, CDR2 YYNGEE. CDR3 length: 16 residues. V was trimmed by 0 bases and J by 3 bases, leaving 15 bases between them. The variable domain in full, completed from reference TRBV9 and TRBJ2-5, reads DSGVTQTPKHLITATGQRVTLRCSPRSGDLSVYWYQQSLDQGLQFLIQYYNGEERAKGNILERFSAQQFPDLHSELNLSSLELGDSALYFCASSVGVGSGEETQYFGPGTRLLVL.

The chain couples TRBV7-8 to TRBJ1-6, with unresolved D. V lost 1 base and J lost 3, with 10 bases in between. Germline V gene lookup returns CDR1 SGHVS and CDR2 FQNEAQ. This CDR3 is built from 16 residues. The CDR3 DNA reads TGTGCCAGCAGCTTAGACGAGTTGGTCTATAATTCACCCCTCCACTTT. Encoded protein: CASSLDELVYNSPLHF.

This clone was counted only a few times. The chain has TRBV7-9 and TRBJ1-6; the match to TRBD1 covers 8 bases. This CDR3 comprises 14 residues. After removal of 8 bases from V and 9 bases from J, the junction contained 9 bases not matched to a gene. Germline CDR1 SEHNR, CDR2 FQNEAQ (reference sequence). The CDR3 sequence is CASATQGAGSPLHF. DNA of the CDR3: TGTGCCAGCGCGACGCAGGGGGCGGGTTCACCCCTCCACTTT.